The present entry profiles one T cell receptor beta chain with its context. The CDR3 is 16 amino acids. Source study methods: Productive clonotypes were detectable down to 2.59 x 10-5 frequency. TCRdb's copy holds only in-frame clones and misses some; the assay was immunoSEQ multiplex PCR. The DNA gave D and trimming, while V, J and clone size come from that table. Among roughly 36,000 clones listed, 88% were seen once. The data are from a study of STAT5B mutations in CD4+ large granular lymphocyte leukemia. Across the study: Among healthy controls, a particular HLA allele went with more CDR3 'QG' motifs.

The V and J genes are TRBV12-2 and TRBJ2-1; the table gives TRBD2 as D, unverified against the DNA. TRBV12-2 is an annotated pseudogene. The origin of this receptor is a human donor in good health. The sample consisted of CD4+ T cells from blood buffy coats. The CDR3 reads CASLPVGEGPHNEQFF. The CDR3 nucleotides are TGTGCAAGTCTCCCTGTGGGGGAGGGCCCTCATAATGAGCAGTTCTTC.